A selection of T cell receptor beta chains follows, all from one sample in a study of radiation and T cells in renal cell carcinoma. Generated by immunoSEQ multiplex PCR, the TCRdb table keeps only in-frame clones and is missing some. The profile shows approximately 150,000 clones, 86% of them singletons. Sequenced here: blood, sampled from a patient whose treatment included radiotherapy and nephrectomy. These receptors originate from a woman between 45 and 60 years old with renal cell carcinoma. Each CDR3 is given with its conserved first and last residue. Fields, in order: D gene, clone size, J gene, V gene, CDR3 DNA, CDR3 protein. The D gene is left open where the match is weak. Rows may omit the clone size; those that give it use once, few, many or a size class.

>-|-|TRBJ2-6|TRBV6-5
TGTGCCAGCAGCCGGGCCGCCGTCCTGACTTTC
CASSRAAVLTF
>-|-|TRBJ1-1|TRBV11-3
TGTGCCAGCAGCCGGTACGGAAACACTGAAGCTTTCTTT
CASSRYGNTEAFF
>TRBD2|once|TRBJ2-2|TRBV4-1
TGCGCCAGCAGCCAAGTTAACTCACAGGGCGGGAGGGCCACCGGGGAGCTGTTTTTT
CASSQVNSQGGRATGELFF
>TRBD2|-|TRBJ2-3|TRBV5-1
TGCGCCAGCAGCATTAGCGGGAGGACAGATACGCAGTATTTT
CASSISGRTDTQYF
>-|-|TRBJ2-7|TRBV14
TGTGCCAGCAGCCAAGATTGGGCCGAGCAGTACTTC
CASSQDWAEQYF
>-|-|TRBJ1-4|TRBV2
TGTGCCAGCACGAGATCCCGGGACCCAGAAGGAGAAAAACTGTTTTTT
CASTRSRDPEGEKLFF
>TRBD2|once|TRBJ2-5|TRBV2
TGTGCCAGCAGTAGGGGGACTAGCTGGGAGACCCAGTACTTC
CASSRGTSWETQYF
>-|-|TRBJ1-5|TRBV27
TGTGCCAGCAGTTTGCAAAATATCGGTCAGCCCCAGCATTTT
CASSLQNIGQPQHF
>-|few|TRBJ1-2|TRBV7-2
TGTGCCAGCAGCGAGGACCTCTATGGCTACACCTTC
CASSEDLYGYTF
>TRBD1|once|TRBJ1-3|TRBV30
TGTGCCTGGAGTTCGAAACAGGGGGCGAGGGGAAACACCATATATTTT
CAWSSKQGARGNTIYF
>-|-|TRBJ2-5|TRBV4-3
TGCGCCAGCAGCCAAGATCTTGGAGGCCAAGAGACCCAGTACTTC
CASSQDLGGQETQYF
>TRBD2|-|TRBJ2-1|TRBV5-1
TGCGCCAGCAGCAGGACTAGCGGGGGGGCTGATGAGCAGTTCTTC
CASSRTSGGADEQFF